These T cell receptor beta chains were read from a single sample in a study of neurological immune-mediated disorders. TCRdb ran MiXCR on the 5' RACE reads and lists one entry per CDR3 protein. The sample carries about 31,000 distinct CDR3 sequences, about an eighth recorded once. Material for sequencing was CD4+ T cells from blood. Every receptor here comes from a female donor with HTLV-1-associated myelopathy (HAM/TSP). Each CDR3 is given without its conserved first and last residue.

>TRBJ2-1|TRBV5-1
ASSSRGGGVSGQF
>TRBJ2-7|TRBV29-1
SVGGFSYEQY
>TRBJ1-2|TRBV11-2
ASSTPRTGSYGYT
>TRBJ2-7|TRBV15
ATSRDRAGSSYEQY
>TRBJ1-2|TRBV14
ASSPDTFYGYT
>TRBJ2-1|TRBV5-4
ASSAGTGTYNEQF
>TRBJ2-5|TRBV5-1
ASSLVGTLETQY
>TRBJ1-2|TRBV20-1
SAAKGGYGYT
>TRBJ1-3|TRBV18
ASSPGTSFSGNTIY
>TRBJ1-6|TRBV20-1
SARDIISRDSPLH
>TRBJ2-7|TRBV2
DSSDGRGSYEQY
>TRBJ2-7|TRBV5-1
ASSLEPDTRLYEQY
>TRBJ2-3|TRBV15
ATSLLGGRADTQY
>TRBJ2-3|TRBV29-1
SVEDTSPDTQY
>TRBJ2-7|TRBV3-1
ASSQGWAEQY
>TRBJ1-1|TRBV7-3
ASSSQGNTEAF
>TRBJ2-2|TRBV20-1
SATLRGGTGELF
>TRBJ2-5|TRBV7-2
ASSRWEETQY
>TRBJ1-2|TRBV20-1
SPGGGSYGYT
>TRBJ2-1|TRBV20-1
SARDLGEQF
>TRBJ1-1|TRBV5-4
ASSLTGNTEAF
>TRBJ2-1|TRBV20-1
SAGDLLGERYNEQF
>TRBJ2-3|TRBV5-1
ASSSASGFSTDTQY
>TRBJ2-7|TRBV20-1
SANTGGSYEQY
>TRBJ2-2|TRBV24-1
ATSDLRDGLGELF
>TRBJ2-2|TRBV5-1
ASSLTRERTGELF
>TRBJ1-1|TRBV5-1
ASRLNRGEAF
>TRBJ2-3|TRBV20-1
SARDASGSRTDTQY
>TRBJ2-2|TRBV6-5
ASSYSTPLTGELF
>TRBJ2-3|TRBV7-2
ASSQGGGVTDTQY
>TRBJ2-7|TRBV12-3/TRBV12-4
ASTRGLYEQY
>TRBJ1-1|TRBV7-9
ASSPRTEAGNTEAF
>TRBJ2-1|TRBV6-6
ASTLQGLDEQF
>TRBJ2-5|TRBV6-5
ASTHVGAGGNETQY
>TRBJ1-2|TRBV29-1
SVWTGLYEYT
>TRBJ2-3|TRBV4-1
ASSQAPSGSTDTQY
>TRBJ2-3|TRBV11-2
ASSYRAQSTYTQY
>TRBJ2-1|TRBV7-2
ASSPLTVLGEQF
>TRBJ1-4|TRBV10-2
ASLGVEREKLF
>TRBJ2-7|TRBV11-2
ASSTIKGGLLSYEQY
>TRBJ1-5|TRBV6-1
ASSSEGRGQPQH
>TRBJ2-1|TRBV14
ASSRGWNEQF
>TRBJ2-1|TRBV7-3
ASSLAGGPGGNEQF
>TRBJ2-2|TRBV7-6
ASSSPSGGNTGELF